Each of the 2 T cell receptor beta chains below was sequenced from the same sample in a study of blood T cell repertoires in COVID-19. Assay used: immunoSEQ multiplex PCR; TCRdb lists only in-frame clones, some missing. This sample has roughly 250,000 clones, with about 86% found just once. Sequencing used PBMCs or T cells enriched from blood (not recorded which). These receptors all stem from a woman in her thirties or forties with acute COVID-19.

The chain is built from TRBV6-1 and TRBJ1-2; perhaps TRBD1 as D (5 bases). This CDR3 is 16 amino acids long. Per the germline V gene, CDR1 is MNHNS and CDR2 is SASEGT. Trimming took off 3 bases at V and 2 bases at J, with 16 bases between the two ends. CDR3: CASSDIFEGRNYGYTF. The CDR3, as DNA: TGTGCCAGCAGTGATATTTTCGAGGGGAGGAACTATGGCTACACCTTC.

Of note for this clone: Mismatch with germline at one junction end may stem from a read error. The chain links TRBV7-7 to TRBJ2-1; 8 bases agree with TRBD1. Germline lookup yields CDR1 SSHAT and CDR2 FNYEAQ (reference sequence). The CDR3 totals 13 residues. CDR3 protein: CASSSDRGWEQFF. The CDR3 DNA is TGTGCTAGCAGCTCAGACAGGGGTTGGGAGCAGTTCTTC.